Listed below are T cell receptor beta chains from one sample, sequenced in a study of T cell responses to AZD1222 COVID-19 vaccine. Here immunoSEQ multiplex PCR was the method, and the copy in TCRdb shows in-frame clones only, minus some. The sample yields 110,000 to 150,000 clones, roughly 90% seen once. The sample in question was peripheral blood, obtained on day 0 of AZD1222 vaccination. The receptors come from an adult in good health. The CDR3 runs from the conserved cysteine through the conserved F or W. The order of the fields is CDR3 length, J gene, clone size, V gene, D gene, CDR3 protein, CDR3 DNA. D genes are given only for firm matches. Some rows have no size entry. The others give once, few or many, or a class for an expanded clone.

13 | TRBJ2-5 | NA | TRBV4-1 | NA | CASRQGIMETQYF | TGCGCCAGCAGACAGGGTATTATGGAGACCCAGTACTTC
13 | TRBJ1-1 | NA | TRBV3-1/TRBV3-2 | NA | CASSHKENTEAFF | TGTGCCAGCAGCCACAAGGAGAACACTGAAGCTTTCTTT
12 | TRBJ1-4 | NA | TRBV2 | NA | CASRLGSTKLFF | TGTGCCAGCAGATTGGGGTCGACAAAACTGTTTTTT
13 | TRBJ2-7 | NA | TRBV28 | NA | CASRSLDSYEQYF | TGTGCCAGCAGGTCGCTCGACAGCTACGAGCAGTACTTC
12 | TRBJ2-2 | NA | TRBV19 | NA | CATGLNTGELFF | TGTGCCACGGGACTTAACACCGGGGAGCTGTTTTTT
19 | TRBJ2-5 | NA | TRBV6-2/TRBV6-3 | NA | CASSYDSRLAKVRQETQYF | TGTGCCAGCAGTTACGATTCTCGGCTAGCGAAAGTACGGCAAGAGACCCAGTACTTC
14 | TRBJ2-7 | NA | TRBV6-2/TRBV6-3 | NA | CASTPGLGAYEQYF | TGTGCCAGCACCCCGGGACTGGGAGCCTACGAGCAGTACTTC
15 | TRBJ2-2 | NA | TRBV4-2 | NA | CASSQPRLVRRELFF | TGTGCCAGCAGCCAACCAAGACTAGTTCGCAGGGAGCTGTTTTTT
14 | TRBJ2-2 | NA | TRBV7-7 | NA | CASSLSPNTGELFF | TGTGCCAGCAGCTTATCCCCCAACACCGGGGAGCTGTTTTTT
14 | TRBJ2-2 | NA | TRBV29-1 | TRBD2 | CSGKGPSGTGELFF | TGCAGCGGGAAGGGGCCTAGCGGAACCGGGGAGCTGTTTTTT
14 | TRBJ1-3 | many | TRBV18 | NA | CASSPRISGNTIYF | TGTGCCAGCTCACCGCGGATCTCTGGAAACACCATATATTTT
15 | TRBJ1-3 | NA | TRBV9 | NA | CASSARGDSGNTIYF | TGTGCCAGCAGCGCTAGGGGGGACTCTGGAAACACCATATATTTT
12 | TRBJ1-2 | NA | TRBV19 | NA | CASRTRVYGYTF | TGTGCCAGTAGAACTCGAGTCTATGGCTACACCTTC
14 | TRBJ1-1 | once | TRBV11-2 | NA | CASSQGRVAAEAFF | TGTGCCAGCAGCCAAGGTAGGGTGGCGGCTGAAGCTTTCTTT
14 | TRBJ1-1 | NA | TRBV9 | NA | CASSGERSDTEAFF | TGTGCCAGCAGCGGCGAAAGAAGCGACACTGAAGCTTTCTTT
13 | TRBJ1-2 | NA | TRBV30 | TRBD1 | CAWTARGPGGYTF | TGTGCCTGGACTGCAAGGGGGCCGGGTGGCTACACCTTC
11 | TRBJ2-3 | NA | TRBV20-1 | NA | CSAPSTDTQYF | TGCAGTGCTCCCTCCACAGATACGCAGTATTTT
14 | TRBJ1-3 | few | TRBV2 | NA | CASTPPGLGNTIYF | TGTGCCAGCACTCCCCCCGGGCTCGGAAACACCATATATTTT
16 | TRBJ2-7 | few | TRBV28 | NA | CASSLNLGQAGYEQYF | TGTGCCAGCAGTTTAAACCTAGGACAGGCGGGGTACGAGCAGTACTTC
15 | TRBJ2-5 | NA | TRBV7-2 | NA | CASSFVLKMSETQYF | TGTGCCAGCAGCTTCGTGCTAAAGATGAGTGAGACCCAGTACTTC
14 | TRBJ1-1 | once | TRBV19 | TRBD1 | CASSVQGLRAEAFF | TGTGCCAGTAGTGTACAGGGGTTGCGCGCTGAAGCTTTCTTT
14 | TRBJ1-6 | once | TRBV6-5 | TRBD1 | CASSYPTGDSPLHF | TGTGCCAGCAGTTACCCGACAGGGGACTCACCCCTCCACTTT
12 | TRBJ2-5 | NA | TRBV7-9 | NA | CASSSRGGTQYF | TGTGCCAGCAGCTCGCGAGGAGGGACCCAGTACTTC
15 | TRBJ1-5 | NA | TRBV19 | NA | CASRSGQALNQPQHF | TGTGCCAGTAGATCGGGCCAGGCTTTGAATCAGCCCCAGCATTTT
13 | TRBJ2-7 | NA | TRBV27 | NA | CASSGGPQGEQYF | TGTGCCAGCAGTGGAGGGCCGCAGGGCGAGCAGTACTTC
14 | TRBJ1-2 | NA | TRBV9 | TRBD1 | CASSVYDRGQGYTF | TGTGCCAGCAGCGTCTACGACAGGGGGCAAGGCTACACCTTC
15 | TRBJ2-1 | NA | TRBV4-1 | NA | CASSFGGSPHNEQFF | TGCGCCAGCAGTTTTGGGGGGAGTCCCCACAATGAGCAGTTCTTC
14 | TRBJ1-1 | NA | TRBV19 | NA | CASLSRNMNTEAFF | TGTGCCAGCCTCAGCCGAAACATGAACACTGAAGCTTTCTTT
13 | TRBJ2-7 | NA | TRBV6-5 | NA | CASKEGGREEQYF | TGTGCCAGCAAAGAGGGGGGCCGGGAGGAGCAGTACTTC
15 | TRBJ1-5 | NA | TRBV5-1 | NA | CASSLSGGRNQPQHF | TGCGCCAGCAGCTTGTCGGGGGGGAGGAATCAGCCCCAGCATTTT
18 | TRBJ1-1 | once | TRBV12-2 | NA | CASRLAKVGAGLNTEAFF | TGTGCAAGTCGCTTAGCGAAAGTGGGGGCAGGACTGAACACTGAAGCTTTCTTT
14 | TRBJ1-1 | NA | TRBV14 | NA | CASSQEPAGAEAFF | TGTGCCAGCAGCCAAGAACCCGCTGGGGCTGAAGCTTTCTTT
12 | TRBJ2-7 | NA | TRBV30 | TRBD1 | CAWSPGGIGQYF | TGTGCCTGGAGCCCAGGGGGCATCGGGCAGTACTTC
17 | TRBJ2-1 | NA | TRBV9 | TRBD2 | CASSLGLAGDRYNEQFF | TGTGCCAGCAGCCTGGGACTAGCGGGTGATCGATACAATGAGCAGTTCTTC
12 | TRBJ1-1 | once | TRBV6-5 | NA | CASSYPNTEAFF | TGTGCCAGCAGTTACCCCAACACTGAAGCTTTCTTT
16 | TRBJ2-3 | NA | TRBV4-3 | NA | CASSQNGASSTDTQYF | TGCGCCAGCAGCCAAAATGGCGCATCTAGCACAGATACGCAGTATTTT
20 | TRBJ2-5 | NA | TRBV18 | TRBD2 | CASSPLLAVTTTPVKETQYF | TGTGCCAGCTCACCTCTGCTAGCGGTGACGACCACGCCCGTAAAAGAGACCCAGTACTTC